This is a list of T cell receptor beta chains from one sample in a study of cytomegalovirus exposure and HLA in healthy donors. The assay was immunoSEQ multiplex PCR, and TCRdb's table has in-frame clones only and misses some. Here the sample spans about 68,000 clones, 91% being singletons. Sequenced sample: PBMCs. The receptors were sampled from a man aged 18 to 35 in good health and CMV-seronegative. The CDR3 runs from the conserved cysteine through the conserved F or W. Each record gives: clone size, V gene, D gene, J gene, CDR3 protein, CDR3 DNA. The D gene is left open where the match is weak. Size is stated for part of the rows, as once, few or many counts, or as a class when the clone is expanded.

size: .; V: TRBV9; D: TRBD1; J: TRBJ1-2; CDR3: CASSVIGGAGYGYTF; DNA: TGTGCCAGCAGCGTAATAGGGGGCGCCGGATATGGCTACACCTTC
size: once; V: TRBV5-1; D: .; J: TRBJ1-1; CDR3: CASSLVRRRGLNTEAFF; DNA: TGCGCCAGCAGCTTGGTTCGTCGCCGTGGGCTGAACACTGAAGCTTTCTTT
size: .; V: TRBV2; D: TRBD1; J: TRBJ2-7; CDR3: CAGSGTGAYEQYF; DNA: TGTGCCGGTTCCGGGACAGGGGCCTACGAGCAGTACTTC
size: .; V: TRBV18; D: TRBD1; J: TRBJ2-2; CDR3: CASSPQVVQGPGELFF; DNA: TGTGCCAGCTCACCGCAAGTTGTACAGGGGCCCGGGGAGCTGTTTTTT
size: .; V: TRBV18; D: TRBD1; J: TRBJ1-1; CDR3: CASTGQLNTEAFF; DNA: TGTGCCAGCACGGGACAGCTTAACACTGAAGCTTTCTTT
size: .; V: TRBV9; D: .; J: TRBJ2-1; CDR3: CASSDVAGLSYNEQFF; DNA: TGTGCCAGCAGTGATGTCGCGGGTTTAAGCTACAATGAGCAGTTCTTC
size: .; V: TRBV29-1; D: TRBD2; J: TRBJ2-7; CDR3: CSVGASGSRYEQYF; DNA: TGCAGCGTTGGGGCTAGCGGGAGTCGCTACGAGCAGTACTTC
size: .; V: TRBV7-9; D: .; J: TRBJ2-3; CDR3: CASSLAAAGPDTQYF; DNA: TGTGCCAGCAGCTTAGCGGCAGCTGGGCCAGATACGCAGTATTTT
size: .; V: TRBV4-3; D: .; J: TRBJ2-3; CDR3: CASSQEGGGRTDTQYF; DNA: TGCGCCAGCAGCCAAGAAGGGGGGGGTCGAACAGATACGCAGTATTTT
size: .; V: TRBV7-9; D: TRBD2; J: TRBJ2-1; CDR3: CASSPTGSSGGNEQFF; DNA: TGTGCCAGCAGCCCCACGGGGTCTAGCGGTGGGAATGAGCAGTTCTTC
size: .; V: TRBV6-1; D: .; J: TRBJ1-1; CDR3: CASHYRVLNTEAFF; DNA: TGTGCCAGCCATTACAGGGTGTTGAACACTGAAGCTTTCTTT
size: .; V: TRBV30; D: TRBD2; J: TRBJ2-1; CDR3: CAWSVGLAGGPREQFF; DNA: TGTGCCTGGAGCGTGGGACTAGCGGGAGGGCCACGTGAGCAGTTCTTC
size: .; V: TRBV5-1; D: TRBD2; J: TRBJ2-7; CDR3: CASSLAGLEYEQYF; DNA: TGCGCCAGCAGCTTGGCGGGACTAGAGTACGAGCAGTACTTC
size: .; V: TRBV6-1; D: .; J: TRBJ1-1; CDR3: CASSERRSDTEAFF; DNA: TGTGCCAGCAGTGAAAGGAGGTCAGACACTGAAGCTTTCTTT
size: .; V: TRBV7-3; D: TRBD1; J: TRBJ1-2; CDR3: CASSPQGAYGYTF; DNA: TGTGCCAGCAGCCCGCAGGGGGCTTATGGCTACACCTTC
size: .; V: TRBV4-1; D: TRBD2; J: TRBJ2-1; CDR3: CASSLRTSGRGDNEQFF; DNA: TGCGCCAGCAGCCTGCGGACTAGCGGGAGAGGCGACAATGAGCAGTTCTTC
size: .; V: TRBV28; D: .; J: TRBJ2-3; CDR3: CASSLPLGTTQYF; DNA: TGTGCCAGCAGTTTACCCTTGGGCACTACGCAGTATTTT
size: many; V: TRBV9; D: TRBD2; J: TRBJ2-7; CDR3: CASSPSQPGLAGEQYF; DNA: TGTGCCAGCAGCCCCTCCCAACCGGGACTAGCGGGGGAGCAGTACTTC
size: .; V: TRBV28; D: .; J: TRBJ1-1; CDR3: CASSFFGQGLNTEAFF; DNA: .
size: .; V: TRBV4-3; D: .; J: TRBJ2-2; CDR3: CASSQNPERNTGELFF; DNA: TGCGCCAGCAGCCAAAATCCCGAGCGTAACACCGGGGAGCTGTTTTTT
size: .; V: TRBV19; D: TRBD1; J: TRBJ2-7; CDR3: CASSGTGSLYEQYF; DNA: TGTGCCAGCTCCGGGACAGGGAGTTTGTACGAGCAGTACTTC
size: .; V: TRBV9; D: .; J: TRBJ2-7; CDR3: CASSPSGYEQYF; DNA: TGTGCCAGCAGCCCGAGCGGGTACGAGCAGTACTTC